These 2 T cell receptor beta chains share one sample of origin, sequenced in a study of cytomegalovirus exposure and HLA in healthy donors. It was with 60 Vbeta and 13 Jbeta primers that the PCR ran. Sequenced by immunoSEQ multiplex PCR; TCRdb stores in-frame clones only, minus some. Of around 200,000 clones listed, approximately 90% are singletons. The sample comprised PBMCs. Receptor source: a woman aged 18-29 years in good health and CMV-seronegative.

The V and J genes are TRBV4-1 and TRBJ2-7; TRBD1 matches 10 bases. Per the germline V gene, CDR1 is MGHRA and CDR2 is YSYEKL. J gave up 6 bases and V 2 bases, and 10 bases lay outside the gene matches. CDR3 size: 16 residues. CDR3 protein: CASSQSTGTGVSEQYF. The CDR3 DNA follows: TGCGCCAGCAGCCAATCAACCGGGACAGGGGTCTCCGAGCAGTACTTC.

This chain joins TRBV19 and TRBJ1-2; 8 bases match TRBD1. Germline lookup yields CDR1 LNHDA and CDR2 SQIVND (reference sequence). The CDR3 contains 14 residues. The V segment lost 3 bases and the J segment 4 bases; nucleotides outside the gene matches: 4. CDR3 loop: CASSISQGAYGYTF. CDR3 bases: TGTGCCAGTAGTATTTCTCAGGGGGCCTATGGCTACACCTTC.